A selection of T cell receptor delta chains follows, all from one sample in a study of gammadelta T cells in human blood. TCRdb re-called the RT-PCR reads via CATT. This sample has roughly 590 delta-chain clones, with roughly 60% found just once. The sample taken for sequencing was Vgamma9Vdelta2 gamma-delta T cells from adult blood. The receptor source for this set is a human donor. CDR3s include the opening cysteine and the closing phenylalanine or tryptophan. A D gene is named only where the DNA matches it firmly. Clone size is given for some rows only: seen once, a few or many times, or a class if the clone is expanded.

hyperexpanded	TRDV2	-	TRDJ1	CACDTLGAQKYTDKLIF	TGTGCCTGTGACACCTTGGGGGCCCAAAAGTACACCGATAAACTCATCTTT
large	TRDV2	TRDD3	TRDJ3	CACDTLLGDTTQPWDTRQMFF	TGTGCCTGTGACACCTTACTGGGGGATACGACACAGCCCTGGGACACCCGACAGATGTTTTTC
hyperexpanded	TRDV2	-	TRDJ1	CACDPVGAGKTDKLIF	TGTGCCTGTGACCCCGTAGGAGCGGGTAAAACCGATAAACTCATCTTT
large	TRDV2	TRDD2	TRDJ1	CACDTLPSSNSYTDKLIF	TGTGCCTGTGACACCCTTCCTTCCTCCAATTCGTACACCGATAAACTCATCTTT
-	TRDV2	TRDD3	TRDJ1	CACDQMGDTRSTDKLIF	TGTGCCTGTGACCAAATGGGGGATACGCGGAGCACCGATAAACTCATCTTT
once	TRDV2	-	TRDJ3	CACDTLLGFSSWDTRQMFF	TGTGCCTGTGACACCTTACTGGGTTTTTCATCCTGGGACACCCGACAGATGTTTTTC
few	TRDV2	-	TRDJ1	CACDTDKLIF	TGTGCCTGTGACACCGATAAACTCATCTTT
hyperexpanded	TRDV2	TRDD3	TRDJ1	CACDLLGDEKVDKLIF	TGTGCCTGTGATCTACTGGGGGATGAAAAGGTCGATAAACTCATCTTT
large	TRDV2	TRDD3	TRDJ1	CACDSVISSRNGGYYTDKLIF	TGTGCCTGTGACTCCGTAATATCCTCTCGAAATGGGGGATACTACACCGATAAACTCATCTTT
once	TRDV2	TRDD3	TRDJ1	CACDILGDENVDKLIF	TGTGCCTGTGACATACTGGGGGATGAAAATGTCGATAAACTCATCTTT
hyperexpanded	TRDV2	TRDD3	TRDJ1	CACERMGLLGASYTDKLIF	TGTGCCTGTGAACGGATGGGGCTACTGGGGGCTTCGTACACCGATAAACTCATCTTT
large	TRDV2	TRDD3	TRDJ1	CACDTVVGDTLFTTDKLIF	TGTGCCTGTGACACCGTAGTGGGGGATACGCTGTTCACCACCGATAAACTCATCTTT
hyperexpanded	TRDV2	-	TRDJ1	CACDPLGGNTDKLIF	TGTGCCTGTGACCCCTTGGGGGGTAACACCGATAAACTCATCTTT
-	TRDV2	TRDD3	TRDJ1	CACDTVGDIADTDKLIF	TGTGCCTGTGACACCGTGGGGGATATCGCGGACACCGATAAACTCATCTTT
-	TRDV2	TRDD3	TRDJ1	CACDTVLGEDKLIF	TGTGCCTGTGACACCGTTCTGGGGGAGGATAAACTCATCTTT
hyperexpanded	TRDV2	TRDD3	TRDJ1	CACDPVLGDTLADKLIF	TGTGCCTGTGACCCAGTACTGGGGGATACTCTTGCCGATAAACTCATCTTT
hyperexpanded	TRDV2	TRDD3	TRDJ1	CACDRLGDTVGHKLIF	TGTGCCTGTGACAGACTGGGGGATACGGTCGGGCATAAACTCATCTTT
large	TRDV2	TRDD3	TRDJ1	CACDTLVLGDPYTDKLIF	TGTGCCTGTGACACGCTCGTACTGGGGGACCCTTACACCGATAAACTCATCTTT
large	TRDV2	-	TRDJ1	CACDTMGVTDKLIF	TGTGCCTGTGACACCATGGGGGTTACCGATAAACTCATCTTT
hyperexpanded	TRDV2	-	TRDJ1	CACDMAGIGTDKLIF	TGTGCCTGTGACATGGCGGGGATCGGAACCGATAAACTCATCTTT
-	TRDV2	TRDD3	TRDJ1	CACDRLGDTGTDKLIF	TGTGCCTGTGACAGACTGGGGGATACGGGCACCGATAAACTCATCTTT
large	TRDV2	TRDD3	TRDJ3	CACDKSTGGYWDTRQMFF	TGTGCCTGTGACAAAAGTACTGGGGGATACTGGGACACCCGACAGATGTTTTTC
large	TRDV2	-	TRDJ1	CACDSLLLTDKLIF	TGTGCCTGTGACTCACTACTGCTAACCGATAAACTCATCTTT
large	TRDV2	TRDD3	TRDJ1	CACDILGDENGGTDKLIF	TGTGCCTGTGACATACTGGGGGATGAAAATGGGGGCACCGATAAACTCATCTTT
-	TRDV2	TRDD3	TRDJ1	CACDGLGDAETHKLIF	TGTGCCTGTGACGGTCTGGGGGATGCGGAGACACATAAACTCATCTTT
hyperexpanded	TRDV2	TRDD3	TRDJ1	CACDKLTTGGLRTDKLIF	TGTGCCTGTGACAAACTTACTACTGGGGGATTAAGAACCGATAAACTCATCTTT
-	TRDV2	-	TRDJ1	CACDPVAGKTDKLIF	TGTGCCTGTGACCCCGTAGCGGGTAAAACCGATAAACTCATCTTT
large	TRDV2	TRDD3	TRDJ1	CACDSWGGTDKLIF	TGTGCCTGTGACAGCTGGGGGGGCACCGATAAACTCATCTTT
-	TRDV2	TRDD3	TRDJ1	CACDLLGVVKRIF	TGTGCCTGTGACCTACTGGGGGTCGTTAAACGCATCTTT
large	TRDV2	TRDD3	TRDJ1	CACDTLGGDTRGYTDKLIF	TGTGCCTGTGACACCTTAGGAGGGGATACTCGGGGGTACACCGATAAACTCATCTTT
hyperexpanded	TRDV2	TRDD3	TRDJ1	CACDLLGVDKLIF	TGTGCCTGTGACCTACTGGGGGTCGATAAACTCATCTTT
hyperexpanded	TRDV2	TRDD3	TRDJ1	CACDKLGDTEYTDKLIF	TGTGCCTGTGATAAACTGGGGGACACAGAATACACCGATAAACTCATCTTT
large	TRDV2	TRDD3	TRDJ1	CACDSLGLGAPPYTDKLIF	TGTGCCTGTGACTCATTAGGACTGGGGGCGCCCCCGTACACCGATAAACTCATCTTT
hyperexpanded	TRDV2	TRDD3	TRDJ1	CACDPVLGDKLIF	TGTGCCTGTGACCCGGTACTGGGGGATAAACTCATCTTT
large	TRDV2	TRDD3	TRDJ1	CACDEITGGAPYTDKLIF	TGTGCCTGTGACGAGATTACTGGGGGAGCGCCTTACACCGATAAACTCATCTTT
-	TRDV2	TRDD3	TRDJ1	CACAGLTGGYTDKLIF	TGTGCCTGTGCCGGGCTTACTGGGGGATATACCGATAAACTCATCTTT
-	TRDV1	TRDD3	TRDJ1	CALGESGGIHYTDKLIF	TGTGCTCTTGGGGAAAGTGGGGGGATCCACTACACCGATAAACTCATCTTT
medium-sized	TRDV2	TRDD3	TRDJ1	CACDQMGDTRVWTDKLIF	TGTGCCTGTGACCAAATGGGGGATACGCGAGTTTGGACCGATAAACTCATCTTT
few	TRDV2	TRDD3	TRDJ1	CACDTVSLGDTDKLIF	TGTGCCTGTGACACCGTTAGTCTGGGGGACACCGATAAACTCATCTTT
hyperexpanded	TRDV2	TRDD3	TRDJ1	CACDTVSLGDLDKLIF	TGTGCCTGTGACACCGTTAGTCTGGGGGACCTCGATAAACTCATCTTT
hyperexpanded	TRDV2	-	TRDJ3	CACDKLDISWDTRQMFF	TGTGCCTGTGACAAGTTGGACATCTCTTGGGACACCCGACAGATGTTTTTC
hyperexpanded	TRDV2	TRDD3	TRDJ1	CACDPLSTGGSPNPYTDKLIF	TGTGCCTGTGACCCCTTAAGTACTGGGGGATCCCCAAACCCGTACACCGATAAACTCATCTTT
hyperexpanded	TRDV2	-	TRDJ1	CACDTLVEEDKLIF	TGTGCCTGTGACACGCTCGTGGAGGAAGATAAACTCATCTTT
-	TRDV2	TRDD3	TRDJ1	CACDTVLGDTLADKLIF	TGTGCCTGTGACACCGTACTGGGGGATACTCTTGCCGATAAACTCATCTTT
hyperexpanded	TRDV2	-	TRDJ1	CACDPLLTGGDTDKLIF	TGTGCCTGTGACCCCCTACTTACGGGGGGAGACACCGATAAACTCATCTTT
large	TRDV2	TRDD3	TRDJ1	CACDNWGNTDKLIF	TGTGCCTGTGACAACTGGGGGAACACCGATAAACTCATCTTT
once	TRDV2	TRDD3	TRDJ1	CACDRLGDTVGSYTDKLIF	TGTGCCTGTGACAGACTGGGGGATACGGTCGGGTCGTACACCGATAAACTCATCTTT
hyperexpanded	TRDV2	TRDD3	TRDJ1	CACDTVRAAGGYNTDKLIF	TGTGCCTGTGACACCGTTAGAGCGGCCGGGGGATACAACACCGATAAACTCATCTTT
-	TRDV3	-	TRDJ1	CSGTTDKLIF	TGTAGTGGGACTACCGATAAACTCATCTTT
-	TRDV1	TRDD3	TRDJ3	CSGGTEGRVGSHTGSWDTRQMFF	TGCTCTGGGGGAACTGAAGGGCGGGTGGGATCCCACACAGGGTCCTGGGACACCCGACAGATGTTTTTC
large	TRDV2	-	TRDJ1	CACDTVSSPSTFPSDKLIF	TGTGCCTGTGACACCGTGAGCTCTCCGTCCACCTTTCCCTCCGATAAACTCATCTTT
large	TRDV2	TRDD3	TRDJ1	CACDPLLGDNKLIF	TGTGCCTGTGACCCCCTACTGGGGGACAATAAACTCATCTTT
large	TRDV2	TRDD3	TRDJ1	CACDTLLGDTGLGADKLIF	TGTGCCTGTGACACTTTGCTGGGGGATACTGGATTGGGGGCCGATAAACTCATCTTT